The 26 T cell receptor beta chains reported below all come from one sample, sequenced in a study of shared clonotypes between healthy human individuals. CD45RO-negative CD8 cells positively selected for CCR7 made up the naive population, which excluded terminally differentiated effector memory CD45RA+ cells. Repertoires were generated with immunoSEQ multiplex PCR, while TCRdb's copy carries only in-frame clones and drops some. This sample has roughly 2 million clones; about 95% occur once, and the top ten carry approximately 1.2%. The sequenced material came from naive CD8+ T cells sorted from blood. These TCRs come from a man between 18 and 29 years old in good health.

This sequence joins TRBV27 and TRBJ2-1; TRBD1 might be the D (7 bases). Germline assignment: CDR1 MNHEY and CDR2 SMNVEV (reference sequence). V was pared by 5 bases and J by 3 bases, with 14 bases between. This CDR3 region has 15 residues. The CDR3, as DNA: TGTGCCAGCAGTCCCTCAGGGGGGATCTACAATGAGCAGTTCTTC. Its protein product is CASSPSGGIYNEQFF.

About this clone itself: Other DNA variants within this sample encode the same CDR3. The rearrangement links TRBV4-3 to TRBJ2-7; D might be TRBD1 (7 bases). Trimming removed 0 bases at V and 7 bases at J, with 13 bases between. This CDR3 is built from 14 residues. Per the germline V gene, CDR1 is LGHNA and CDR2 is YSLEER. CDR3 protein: CASSQEEGAGEQYF. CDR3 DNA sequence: TGCGCCAGCAGCCAAGAAGAGGGGGCGGGGGAGCAGTACTTC.

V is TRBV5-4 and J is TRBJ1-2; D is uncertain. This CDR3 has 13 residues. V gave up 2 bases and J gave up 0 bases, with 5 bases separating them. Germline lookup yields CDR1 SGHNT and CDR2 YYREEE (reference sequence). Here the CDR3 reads CASSFNANYGYTF. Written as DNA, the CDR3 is TGTGCCAGCAGCTTCAACGCTAACTATGGCTACACCTTC.

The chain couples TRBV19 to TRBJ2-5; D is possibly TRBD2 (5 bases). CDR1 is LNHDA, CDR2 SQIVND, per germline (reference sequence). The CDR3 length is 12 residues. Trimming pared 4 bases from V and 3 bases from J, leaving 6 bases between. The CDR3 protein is CASSTTKETQYF. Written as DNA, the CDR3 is TGTGCCAGTAGTACGACTAAAGAGACCCAGTACTTC.

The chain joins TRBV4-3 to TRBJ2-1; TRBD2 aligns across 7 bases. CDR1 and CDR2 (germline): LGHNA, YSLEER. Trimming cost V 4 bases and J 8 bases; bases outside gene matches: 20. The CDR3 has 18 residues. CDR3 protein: CASSLSKGLRPVGDEQFF. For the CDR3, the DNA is TGCGCCAGCAGCCTCTCGAAGGGACTACGCCCTGTCGGCGATGAGCAGTTCTTC.

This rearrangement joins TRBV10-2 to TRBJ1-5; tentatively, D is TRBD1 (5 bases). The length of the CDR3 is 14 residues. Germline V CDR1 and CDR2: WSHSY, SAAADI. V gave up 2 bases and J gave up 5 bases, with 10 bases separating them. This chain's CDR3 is CASSEGRGDQPQHF. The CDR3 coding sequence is TGCGCCAGCAGTGAGGGGCGGGGGGATCAGCCCCAGCATTTT.

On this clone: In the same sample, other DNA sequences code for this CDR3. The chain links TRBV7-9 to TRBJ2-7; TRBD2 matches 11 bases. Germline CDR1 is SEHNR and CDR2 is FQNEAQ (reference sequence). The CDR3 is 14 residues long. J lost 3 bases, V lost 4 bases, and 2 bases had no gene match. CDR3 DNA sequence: TGTGCCAGCAGCTCCGGGACTAGCGGCTACGAGCAGTACTTC. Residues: CASSSGTSGYEQYF. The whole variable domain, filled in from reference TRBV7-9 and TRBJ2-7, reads DTGVSQNPRHKITKRGQNVTFRCDPISEHNRLYWYRQTLGQGPEFLTYFQNEAQLEKSRLLSDRFSAERPKGSFSTLEIQRTEQGDSAMYLCASSSGTSGYEQYFGPGTRLTVT.

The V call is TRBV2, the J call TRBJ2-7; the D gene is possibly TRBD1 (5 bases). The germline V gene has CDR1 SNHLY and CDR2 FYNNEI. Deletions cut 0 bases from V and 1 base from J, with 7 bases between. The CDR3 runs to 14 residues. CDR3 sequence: CASSEARESYEQYF. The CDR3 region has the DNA TGTGCCAGCAGTGAAGCCAGGGAATCCTACGAGCAGTACTTC.

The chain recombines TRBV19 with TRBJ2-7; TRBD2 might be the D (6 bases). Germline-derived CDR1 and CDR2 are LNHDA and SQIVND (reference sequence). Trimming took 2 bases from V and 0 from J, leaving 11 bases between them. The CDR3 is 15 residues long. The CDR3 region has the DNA TGTGCCAGTAGTATAACGGGACTTAGCTCCTACGAGCAGTACTTC. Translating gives CASSITGLSSYEQYF. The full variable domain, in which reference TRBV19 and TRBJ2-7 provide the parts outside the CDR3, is DGGITQSPKYLFRKEGQNVTLSCEQNLNHDAMYWYRQDPGQGLRLIYYSQIVNDFQKGDIAEGYSVSREKKESFPLTVTSAQKNPTAFYLCASSITGLSSYEQYFGPGTRLTVT.

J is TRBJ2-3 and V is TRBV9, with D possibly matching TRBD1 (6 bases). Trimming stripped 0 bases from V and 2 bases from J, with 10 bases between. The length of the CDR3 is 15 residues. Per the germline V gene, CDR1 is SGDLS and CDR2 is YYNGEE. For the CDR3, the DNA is TGTGCCAGCAGCGTAGACCGGGGACACACAGATACGCAGTATTTT. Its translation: CASSVDRGHTDTQYF.

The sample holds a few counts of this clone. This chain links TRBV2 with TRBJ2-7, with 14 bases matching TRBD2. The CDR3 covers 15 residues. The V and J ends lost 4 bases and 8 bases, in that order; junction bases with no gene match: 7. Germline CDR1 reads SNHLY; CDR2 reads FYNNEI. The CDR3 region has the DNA TGTGCCAGCAGTGTTCCGGGACTAGCGGGAGCCCAGCAGTACTTC. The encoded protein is CASSVPGLAGAQQYF.

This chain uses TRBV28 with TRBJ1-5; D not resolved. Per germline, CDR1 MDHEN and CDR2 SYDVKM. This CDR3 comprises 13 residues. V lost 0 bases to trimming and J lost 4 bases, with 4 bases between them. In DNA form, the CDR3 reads TGTGCCAGCAGTTTATGGCCTAATCAGCCCCAGCATTTT. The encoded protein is CASSLWPNQPQHF.

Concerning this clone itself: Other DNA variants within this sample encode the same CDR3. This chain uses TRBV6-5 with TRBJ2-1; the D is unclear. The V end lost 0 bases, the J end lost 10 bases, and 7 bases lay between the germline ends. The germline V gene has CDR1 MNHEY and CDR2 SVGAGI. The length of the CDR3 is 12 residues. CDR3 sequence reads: CASSYSGAEQFF. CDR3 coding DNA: TGTGCCAGCAGTTACTCAGGAGCAGAGCAGTTCTTC.

The CDR3 DNA is TGTGCCAGCAGCCCGACAGGGGGCGCCCATCAGCCCCAGCATTTT. This gives the protein CASSPTGGAHQPQHF. The chain has TRBV7-9 and TRBJ1-5; TRBD1 aligns across 10 bases. CDR3 length equals 15 residues. Germline values: CDR1 SEHNR, CDR2 FQNEAQ (reference sequence). V lost 5 bases and J lost 5; bases outside the gene matches: 6. The complete variable domain, with remaining parts taken from reference TRBV7-9 and TRBJ1-5, reads DTGVSQNPRHKITKRGQNVTFRCDPISEHNRLYWYRQTLGQGPEFLTYFQNEAQLEKSRLLSDRFSAERPKGSFSTLEIQRTEQGDSAMYLCASSPTGGAHQPQHFGDGTRLSIL.

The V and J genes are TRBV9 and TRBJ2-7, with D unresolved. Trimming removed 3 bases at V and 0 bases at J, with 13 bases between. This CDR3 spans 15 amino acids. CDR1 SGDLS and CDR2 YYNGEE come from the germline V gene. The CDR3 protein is CASSATAGSSYEQYF. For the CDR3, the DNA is TGTGCCAGCAGCGCGACCGCTGGAAGCTCCTACGAGCAGTACTTC.

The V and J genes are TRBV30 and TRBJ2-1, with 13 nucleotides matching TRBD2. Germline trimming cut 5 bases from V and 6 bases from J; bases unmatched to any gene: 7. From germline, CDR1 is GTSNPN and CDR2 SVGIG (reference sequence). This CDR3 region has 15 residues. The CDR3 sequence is CAWGDGLAGANEQFF. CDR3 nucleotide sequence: TGTGCCTGGGGCGACGGACTAGCGGGAGCCAATGAGCAGTTCTTC. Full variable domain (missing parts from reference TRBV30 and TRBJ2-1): SQTIHQWPATLVQPVGSPLSLECTVEGTSNPNLYWYRQAAGRGLQLLFYSVGIGQISSEVPQNLSASRPQDRQFILSSKKLLLSDSGFYLCAWGDGLAGANEQFFGPGTRLTVL.

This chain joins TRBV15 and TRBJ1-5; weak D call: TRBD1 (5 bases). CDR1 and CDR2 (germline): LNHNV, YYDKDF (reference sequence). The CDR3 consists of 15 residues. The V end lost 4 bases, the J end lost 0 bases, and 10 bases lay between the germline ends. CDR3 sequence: CATSTRVYSNQPQHF. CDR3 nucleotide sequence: TGTGCCACCAGCACCAGGGTCTATAGCAATCAGCCCCAGCATTTT.

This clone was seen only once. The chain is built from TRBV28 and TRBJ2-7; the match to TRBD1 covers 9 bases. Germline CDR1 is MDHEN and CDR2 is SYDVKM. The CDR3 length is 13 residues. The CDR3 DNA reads TGTGCCAGCAGTACCCCGGACAGGGGTCAGACTAGCGTC. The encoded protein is CASSTPDRGQTSV.

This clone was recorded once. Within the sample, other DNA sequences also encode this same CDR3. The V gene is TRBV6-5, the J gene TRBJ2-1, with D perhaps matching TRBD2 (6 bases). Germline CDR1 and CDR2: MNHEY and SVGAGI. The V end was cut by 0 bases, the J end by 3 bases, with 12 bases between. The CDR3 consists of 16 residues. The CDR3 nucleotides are TGTGCCAGCAGTTACTCAACGGGAGAGGTCTACAATGAGCAGTTCTTC. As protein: CASSYSTGEVYNEQFF.

The CDR3 coding sequence is TGTGCCAGCAGCCGCGGGACTAGCGGAACCTACGAGCAGTACTTC. This translates into CASSRGTSGTYEQYF. This rearrangement joins TRBV4-2 to TRBJ2-7, with TRBD2 identical over 11 bases. Germline values: CDR1 LGHNA, CDR2 YNFKEQ. CDR3 length: 15 amino acids. V gave up 4 bases and J gave up 2 bases; unmatched junction bases: 4.

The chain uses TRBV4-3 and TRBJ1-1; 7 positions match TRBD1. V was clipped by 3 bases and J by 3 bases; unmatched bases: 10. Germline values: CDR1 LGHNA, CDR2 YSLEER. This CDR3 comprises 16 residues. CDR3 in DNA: TGCGCCAGCAGCCAGGCGACTGACAGGGAAGACACTGAAGCTTTCTTT. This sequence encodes CASSQATDREDTEAFF.

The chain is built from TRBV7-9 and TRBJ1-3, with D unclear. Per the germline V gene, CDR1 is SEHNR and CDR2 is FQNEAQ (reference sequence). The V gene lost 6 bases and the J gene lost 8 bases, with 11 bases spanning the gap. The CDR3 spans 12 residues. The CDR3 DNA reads TGTGCCAGCAGGGACGAGAGGTACACCATATATTTT. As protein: CASRDERYTIYF.

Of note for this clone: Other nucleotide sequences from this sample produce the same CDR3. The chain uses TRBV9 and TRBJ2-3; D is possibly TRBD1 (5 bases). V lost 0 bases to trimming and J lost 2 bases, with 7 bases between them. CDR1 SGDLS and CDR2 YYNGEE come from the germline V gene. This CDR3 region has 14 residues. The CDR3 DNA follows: TGTGCCAGCAGCGTAGGGGGCCTCACAGATACGCAGTATTTT. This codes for CASSVGGLTDTQYF. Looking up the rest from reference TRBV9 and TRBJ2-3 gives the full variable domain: DSGVTQTPKHLITATGQRVTLRCSPRSGDLSVYWYQQSLDQGLQFLIQYYNGEERAKGNILERFSAQQFPDLHSELNLSSLELGDSALYFCASSVGGLTDTQYFGPGTRLTVL.

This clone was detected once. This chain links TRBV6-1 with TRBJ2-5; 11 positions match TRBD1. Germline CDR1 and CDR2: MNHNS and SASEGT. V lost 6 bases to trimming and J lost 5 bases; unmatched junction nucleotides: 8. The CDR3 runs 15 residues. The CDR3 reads CASSPGQGVGETQYF. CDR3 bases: TGTGCCAGCAGCCCGGGACAGGGGGTTGGGGAGACCCAGTACTTC.

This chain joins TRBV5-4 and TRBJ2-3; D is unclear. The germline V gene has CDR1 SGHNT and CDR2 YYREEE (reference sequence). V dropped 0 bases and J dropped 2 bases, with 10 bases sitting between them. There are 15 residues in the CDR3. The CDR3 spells CASSLAYTSTDTQYF. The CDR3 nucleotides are TGTGCCAGCAGCTTGGCCTATACATCCACAGATACGCAGTATTTT.

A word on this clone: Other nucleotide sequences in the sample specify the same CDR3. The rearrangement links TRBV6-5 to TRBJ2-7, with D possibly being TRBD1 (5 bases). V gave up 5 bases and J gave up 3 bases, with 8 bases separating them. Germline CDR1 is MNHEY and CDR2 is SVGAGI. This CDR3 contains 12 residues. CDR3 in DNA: TGTGCCAGCAGTCCAGGGATCTACGAGCAGTACTTC. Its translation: CASSPGIYEQYF.